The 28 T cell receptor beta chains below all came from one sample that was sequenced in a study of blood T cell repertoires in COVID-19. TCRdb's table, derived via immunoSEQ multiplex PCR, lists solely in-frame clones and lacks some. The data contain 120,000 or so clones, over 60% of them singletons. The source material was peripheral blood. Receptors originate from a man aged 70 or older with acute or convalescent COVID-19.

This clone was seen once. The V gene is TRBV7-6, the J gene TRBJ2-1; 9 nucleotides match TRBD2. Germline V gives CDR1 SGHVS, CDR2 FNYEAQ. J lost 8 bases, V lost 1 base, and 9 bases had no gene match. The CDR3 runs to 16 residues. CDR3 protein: CASSLGGGRAMDEQFF. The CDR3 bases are TGTGCCAGCAGCTTAGGAGGCGGGAGGGCCATGGATGAGCAGTTCTTC.

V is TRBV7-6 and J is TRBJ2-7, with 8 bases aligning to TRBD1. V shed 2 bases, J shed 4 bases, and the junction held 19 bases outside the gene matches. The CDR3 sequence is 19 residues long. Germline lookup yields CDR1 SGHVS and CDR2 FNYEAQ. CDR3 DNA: TGTGCCAGCAGCTTAAGTCTCCGAGGACAGGGAGTCCGCGCGTACGAGCAGTACTTC. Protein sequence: CASSLSLRGQGVRAYEQYF. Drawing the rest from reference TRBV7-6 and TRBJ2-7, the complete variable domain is GAGVSQSPRYKVTKRGQDVALRCDPISGHVSLYWYRQALGQGPEFLTYFNYEAQQDKSGLPNDRFSAERPEGSISTLTIQRTEQRDSAMYRCASSLSLRGQGVRAYEQYFGPGTRLTVT.

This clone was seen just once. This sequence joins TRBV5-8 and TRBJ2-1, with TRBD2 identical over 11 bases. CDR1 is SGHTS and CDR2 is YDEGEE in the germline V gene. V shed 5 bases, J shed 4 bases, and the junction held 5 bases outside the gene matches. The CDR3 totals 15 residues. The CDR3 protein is CASRGGTSGYNEQFF. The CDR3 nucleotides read TGTGCCAGCAGGGGCGGGACTAGCGGTTACAATGAGCAGTTCTTC. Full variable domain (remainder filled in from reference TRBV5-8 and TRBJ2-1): EAGVTQSPTHLIKTRGQQATLRCSPISGHTSVYWYQQALGLGLQFLLWYDEGEERNRGNFPPRFSGRQFPNYSSELNVNALELEDSALYLCASRGGTSGYNEQFFGPGTRLTVL.

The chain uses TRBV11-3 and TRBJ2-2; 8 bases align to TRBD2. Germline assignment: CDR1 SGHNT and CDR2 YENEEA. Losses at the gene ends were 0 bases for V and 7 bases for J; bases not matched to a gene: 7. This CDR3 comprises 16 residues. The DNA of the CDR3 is TGTGCCAGCAGCTTAGATTTGGCGGGAGGTTTCGGGGAGCTGTTTTTT. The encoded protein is CASSLDLAGGFGELFF. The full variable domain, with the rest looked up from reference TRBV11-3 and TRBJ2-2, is EAGVVQSPRYKIIEKKQPVAFWCNPISGHNTLYWYLQNLGQGPELLIRYENEEAVDDSQLPKDRFSAERLKGVDSTLKIQPAELGDSAVYLCASSLDLAGGFGELFFGEGSRLTVL.

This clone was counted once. CDR3 amino acids: CASSKAWSPRAPLHF. Here the CDR3 DNA reads TGTGCCAGCAGCAAAGCGTGGAGCCCGAGGGCCCCCCTCCACTTT. This chain links TRBV21-1 with TRBJ1-6. TRBV21-1 is annotated as a pseudogene. The CDR3 runs 15 residues.

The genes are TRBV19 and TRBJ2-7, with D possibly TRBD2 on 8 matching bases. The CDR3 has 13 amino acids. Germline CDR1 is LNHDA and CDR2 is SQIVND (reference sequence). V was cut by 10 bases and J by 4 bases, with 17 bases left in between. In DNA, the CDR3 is TGTGCCACCCGGGGGGGGACAGCATACGAGCAGTACTTC. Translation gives CATRGGTAYEQYF.

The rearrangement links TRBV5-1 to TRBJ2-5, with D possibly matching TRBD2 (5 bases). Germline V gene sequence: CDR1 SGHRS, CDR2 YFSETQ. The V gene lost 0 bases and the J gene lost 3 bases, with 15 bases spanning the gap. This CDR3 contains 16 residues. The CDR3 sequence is CASSLALALDKETQYF. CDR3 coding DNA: TGCGCCAGCAGCTTGGCCCTAGCCCTAGACAAAGAGACCCAGTACTTC.

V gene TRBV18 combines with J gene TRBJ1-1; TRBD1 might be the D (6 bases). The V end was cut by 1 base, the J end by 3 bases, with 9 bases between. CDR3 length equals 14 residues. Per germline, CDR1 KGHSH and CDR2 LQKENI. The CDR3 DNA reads TGTGCCAGCTCACCACGGGGGCGGGACACTGAAGCTTTCTTT. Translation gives CASSPRGRDTEAFF.

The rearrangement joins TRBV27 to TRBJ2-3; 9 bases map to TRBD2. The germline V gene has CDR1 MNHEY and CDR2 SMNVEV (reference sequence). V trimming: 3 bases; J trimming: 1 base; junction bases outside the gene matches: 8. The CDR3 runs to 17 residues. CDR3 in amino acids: CASSFLAGVVGTDTQYF. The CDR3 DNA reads TGTGCCAGCAGTTTCTTAGCGGGAGTTGTTGGCACAGATACGCAGTATTTT.

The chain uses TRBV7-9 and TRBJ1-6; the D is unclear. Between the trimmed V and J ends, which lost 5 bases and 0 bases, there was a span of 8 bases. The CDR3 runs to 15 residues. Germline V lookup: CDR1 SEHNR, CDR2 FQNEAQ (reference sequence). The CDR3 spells CASSPGSSYNSPLHF. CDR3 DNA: TGTGCCAGCAGCCCCGGGAGCTCCTATAATTCACCCCTCCACTTT.

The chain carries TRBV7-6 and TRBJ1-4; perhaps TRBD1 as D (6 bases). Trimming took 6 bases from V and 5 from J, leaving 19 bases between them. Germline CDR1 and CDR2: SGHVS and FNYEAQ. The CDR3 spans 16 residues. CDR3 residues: CASSLRTEWVNEKLFF. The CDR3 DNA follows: TGTGCCAGCAGTTTGAGGACAGAATGGGTCAATGAAAAACTGTTTTTT.

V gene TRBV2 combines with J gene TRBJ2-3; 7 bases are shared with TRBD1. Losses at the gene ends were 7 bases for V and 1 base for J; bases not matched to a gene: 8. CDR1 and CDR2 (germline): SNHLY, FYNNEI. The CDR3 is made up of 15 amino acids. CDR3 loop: CASIRGPYGTDTQYF. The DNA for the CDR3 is TGTGCCAGCATAAGGGGGCCCTATGGCACAGATACGCAGTATTTT.

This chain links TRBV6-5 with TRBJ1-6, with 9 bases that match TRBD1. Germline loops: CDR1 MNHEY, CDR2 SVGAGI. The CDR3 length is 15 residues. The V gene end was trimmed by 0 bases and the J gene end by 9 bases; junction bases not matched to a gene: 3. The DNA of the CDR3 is TGTGCCAGCAGTTACTCGGGACAGGGTTCTTCACCCCTCCACTTT. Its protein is CASSYSGQGSSPLHF.

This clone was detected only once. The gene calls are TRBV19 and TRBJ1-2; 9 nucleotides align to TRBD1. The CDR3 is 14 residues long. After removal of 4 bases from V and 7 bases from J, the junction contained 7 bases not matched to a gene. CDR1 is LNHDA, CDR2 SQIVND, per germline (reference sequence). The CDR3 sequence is CASSRTGEGFGYTF. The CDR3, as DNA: TGTGCCAGTAGTAGGACAGGGGAGGGTTTTGGCTACACCTTC.

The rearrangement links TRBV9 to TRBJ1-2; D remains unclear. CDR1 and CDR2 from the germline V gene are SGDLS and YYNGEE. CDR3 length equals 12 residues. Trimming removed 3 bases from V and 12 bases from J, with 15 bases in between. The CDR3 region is CASSEGNGGNTF. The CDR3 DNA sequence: TGTGCCAGCAGCGAAGGAAACGGAGGTAACACCTTC.

CDR3: CASSPGGSPLHF. CDR3 sequence (DNA): TGTGCCAGCAGCCCGGGGGGGTCACCCCTCCACTTT. The chain is built from TRBV5-6 and TRBJ1-6, with D possibly TRBD1 on 5 matching bases. Germline-derived CDR1 and CDR2 are SGHDT and YYEEEE. The germline V and J ends were trimmed by 4 bases and 10 bases, with 9 bases remaining between them. The CDR3 spans 12 residues.

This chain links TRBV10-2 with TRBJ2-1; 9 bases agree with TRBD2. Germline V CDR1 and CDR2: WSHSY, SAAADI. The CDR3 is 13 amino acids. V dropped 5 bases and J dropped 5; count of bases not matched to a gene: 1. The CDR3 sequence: CASSLAGNNEQFF. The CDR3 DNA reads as TGCGCCAGCAGTCTAGCGGGAAACAATGAGCAGTTCTTC.

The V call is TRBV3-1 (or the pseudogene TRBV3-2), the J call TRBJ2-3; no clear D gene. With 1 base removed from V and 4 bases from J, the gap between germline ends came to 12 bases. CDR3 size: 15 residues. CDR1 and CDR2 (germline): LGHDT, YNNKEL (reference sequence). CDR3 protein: CASSQVEESPDTQYF. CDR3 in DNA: TGTGCCAGCAGCCAAGTCGAGGAATCCCCAGATACGCAGTATTTT.

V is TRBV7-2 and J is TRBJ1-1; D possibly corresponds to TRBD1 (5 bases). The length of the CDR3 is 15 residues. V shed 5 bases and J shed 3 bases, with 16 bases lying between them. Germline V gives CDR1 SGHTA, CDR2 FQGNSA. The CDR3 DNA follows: TGTGCCAGCAGCCAAACCCAGGGAGGGTACACTGAAGCTTTCTTT. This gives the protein CASSQTQGGYTEAFF.

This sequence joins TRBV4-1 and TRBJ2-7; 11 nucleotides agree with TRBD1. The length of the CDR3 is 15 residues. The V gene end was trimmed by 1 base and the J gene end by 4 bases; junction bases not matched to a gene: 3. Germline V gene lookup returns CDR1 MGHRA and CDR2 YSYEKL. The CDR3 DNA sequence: TGCGCCAGCAGCCAAGGGGGACAGGGGGGGTACGAGCAGTACTTC. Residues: CASSQGGQGGYEQYF.

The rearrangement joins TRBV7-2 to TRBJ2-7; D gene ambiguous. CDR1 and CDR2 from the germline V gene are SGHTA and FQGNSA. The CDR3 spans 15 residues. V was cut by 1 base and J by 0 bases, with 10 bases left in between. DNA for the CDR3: TGTGCCAGCAGCTTAGGACTGACGAGCTCCTACGAGCAGTACTTC. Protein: CASSLGLTSSYEQYF.

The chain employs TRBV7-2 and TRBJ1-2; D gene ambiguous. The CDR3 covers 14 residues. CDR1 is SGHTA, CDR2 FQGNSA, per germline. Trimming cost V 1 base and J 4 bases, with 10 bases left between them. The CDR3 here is CASSLDTRSYGYTF. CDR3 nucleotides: TGTGCCAGCAGCTTAGATACCAGATCCTATGGCTACACCTTC.

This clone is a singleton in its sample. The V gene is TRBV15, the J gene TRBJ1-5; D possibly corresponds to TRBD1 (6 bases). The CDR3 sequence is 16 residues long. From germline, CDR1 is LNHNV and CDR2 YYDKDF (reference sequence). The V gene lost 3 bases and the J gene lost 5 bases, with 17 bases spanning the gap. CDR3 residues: CATSRPYQGWDQPQHF. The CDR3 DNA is TGTGCCACCAGCAGGCCGTATCAGGGGTGGGATCAGCCCCAGCATTTT.

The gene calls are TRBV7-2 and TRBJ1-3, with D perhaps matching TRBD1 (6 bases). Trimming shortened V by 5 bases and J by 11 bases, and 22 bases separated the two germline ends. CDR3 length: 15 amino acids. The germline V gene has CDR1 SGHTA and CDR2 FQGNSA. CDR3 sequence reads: CASSPQQDPAGAIYF. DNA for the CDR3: TGTGCCAGCAGCCCACAACAGGACCCGGCAGGGGCCATATATTTT.

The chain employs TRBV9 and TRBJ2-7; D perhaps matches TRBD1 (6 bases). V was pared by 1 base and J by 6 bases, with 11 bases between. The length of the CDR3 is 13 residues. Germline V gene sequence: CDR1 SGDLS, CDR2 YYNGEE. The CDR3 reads CASSVQTGFEQYF. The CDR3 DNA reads TGTGCCAGCAGCGTACAGACAGGTTTCGAGCAGTACTTC.

CDR3 nucleotides: TGTGCCTGGAGAGGGGCAGGGAATGAAAAACTGTTTTTT. Its translation is CAWRGAGNEKLFF. The chain links TRBV30 to TRBJ1-4, with a weak D call TRBD1 (5 bases). V lost 3 bases and J 5 bases, leaving 10 bases between the germline ends. This CDR3 region has 13 residues. Germline CDR1 reads GTSNPN; CDR2 reads SVGIG (reference sequence). The whole variable domain, remainder taken from reference TRBV30 and TRBJ1-4, is SQTIHQWPATLVQPVGSPLSLECTVEGTSNPNLYWYRQAAGRGLQLLFYSVGIGQISSEVPQNLSASRPQDRQFILSSKKLLLSDSGFYLCAWRGAGNEKLFFGSGTQLSVL.

CDR3 amino acids: CASKTGTGSSYEQYF. The CDR3 nucleotides are TGTGCCAGCAAAACCGGGACAGGGAGCTCCTACGAGCAGTACTTC. The chain combines TRBV28 with TRBJ2-7, with TRBD1 identical over 9 bases. CDR1 and CDR2 from the germline V gene are MDHEN and SYDVKM. V lost 7 bases and J lost 0; bases outside the gene matches: 7. The CDR3 has 15 amino acids.

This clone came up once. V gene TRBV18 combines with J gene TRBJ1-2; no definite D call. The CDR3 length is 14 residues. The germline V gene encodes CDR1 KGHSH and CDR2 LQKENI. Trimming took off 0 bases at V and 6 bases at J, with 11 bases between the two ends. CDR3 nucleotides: TGTGCCAGCTCACCACCCTCCGAGGCAAATGGCTACACCTTC. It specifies CASSPPSEANGYTF.